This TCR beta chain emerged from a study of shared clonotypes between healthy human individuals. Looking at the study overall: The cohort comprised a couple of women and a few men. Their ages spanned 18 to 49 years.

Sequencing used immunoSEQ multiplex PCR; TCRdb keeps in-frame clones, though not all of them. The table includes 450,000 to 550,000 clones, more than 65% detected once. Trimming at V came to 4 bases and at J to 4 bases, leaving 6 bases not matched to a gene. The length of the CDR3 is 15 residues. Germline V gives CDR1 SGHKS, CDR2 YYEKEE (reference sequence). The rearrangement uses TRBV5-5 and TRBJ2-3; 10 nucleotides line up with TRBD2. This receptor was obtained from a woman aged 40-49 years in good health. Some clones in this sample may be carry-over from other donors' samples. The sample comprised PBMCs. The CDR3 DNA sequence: TGTGCCAGCAGCCACCGAGCGGGAGGGCCAGATACGCAGTATTTT. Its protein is CASSHRAGGPDTQYF.